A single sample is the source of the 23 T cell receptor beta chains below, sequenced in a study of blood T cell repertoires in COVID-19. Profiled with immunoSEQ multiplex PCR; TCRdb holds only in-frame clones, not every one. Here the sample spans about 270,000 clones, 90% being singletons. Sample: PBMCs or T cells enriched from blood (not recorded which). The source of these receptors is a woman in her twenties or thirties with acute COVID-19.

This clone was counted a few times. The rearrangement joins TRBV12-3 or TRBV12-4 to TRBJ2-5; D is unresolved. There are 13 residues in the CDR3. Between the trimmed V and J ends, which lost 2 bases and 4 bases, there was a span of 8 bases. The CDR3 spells CASSLRRPETQYF. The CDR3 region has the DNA TGTGCCAGCAGTTTACGGCGGCCAGAGACCCAGTACTTC.

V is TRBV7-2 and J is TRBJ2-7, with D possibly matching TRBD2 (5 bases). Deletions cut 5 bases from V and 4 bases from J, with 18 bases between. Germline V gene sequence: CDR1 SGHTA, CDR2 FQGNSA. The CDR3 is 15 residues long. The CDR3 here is CASSPDGGTMYEQYF. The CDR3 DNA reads TGTGCCAGCAGCCCGGACGGAGGAACCATGTACGAGCAGTACTTC.

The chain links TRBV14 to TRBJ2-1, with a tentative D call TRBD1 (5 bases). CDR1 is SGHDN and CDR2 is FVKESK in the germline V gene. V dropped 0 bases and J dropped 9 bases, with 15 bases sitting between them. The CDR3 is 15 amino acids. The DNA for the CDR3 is TGTGCCAGCAGCCAAGACCAGGGTAGCTCGACTGAGCAGTTCTTC. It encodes CASSQDQGSSTEQFF. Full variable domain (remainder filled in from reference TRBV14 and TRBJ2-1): EAGVTQFPSHSVIEKGQTVTLRCDPISGHDNLYWYRRVMGKEIKFLLHFVKESKQDESGMPNNRFLAERTGGTYSTLKVQPAELEDSGVYFCASSQDQGSSTEQFFGPGTRLTVL.

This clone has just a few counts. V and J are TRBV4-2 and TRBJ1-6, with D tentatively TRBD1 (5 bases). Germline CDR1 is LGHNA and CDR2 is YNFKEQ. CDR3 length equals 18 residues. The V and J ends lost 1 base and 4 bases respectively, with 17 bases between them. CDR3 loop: CASSQVSAQGAYNSPLHF. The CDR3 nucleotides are TGTGCCAGCAGCCAAGTATCGGCCCAAGGGGCATATAATTCACCCCTCCACTTT.

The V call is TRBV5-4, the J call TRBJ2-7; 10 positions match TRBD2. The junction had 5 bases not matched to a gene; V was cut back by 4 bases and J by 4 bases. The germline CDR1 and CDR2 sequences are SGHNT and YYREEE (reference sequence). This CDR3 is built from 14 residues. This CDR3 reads CASSTGTSVYEQYF. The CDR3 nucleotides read TGTGCCAGCAGCACCGGGACTAGCGTTTACGAGCAGTACTTC.

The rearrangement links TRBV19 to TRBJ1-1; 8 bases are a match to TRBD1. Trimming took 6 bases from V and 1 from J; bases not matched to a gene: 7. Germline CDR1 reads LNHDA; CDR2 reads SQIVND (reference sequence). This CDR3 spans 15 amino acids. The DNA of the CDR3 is TGTGCCAGTAGGACAGAGACAGGGGCGAACACTGAAGCTTTCTTT. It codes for CASRTETGANTEAFF. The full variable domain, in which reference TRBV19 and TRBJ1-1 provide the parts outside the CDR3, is DGGITQSPKYLFRKEGQNVTLSCEQNLNHDAMYWYRQDPGQGLRLIYYSQIVNDFQKGDIAEGYSVSREKKESFPLTVTSAQKNPTAFYLCASRTETGANTEAFFGQGTRLTVV.

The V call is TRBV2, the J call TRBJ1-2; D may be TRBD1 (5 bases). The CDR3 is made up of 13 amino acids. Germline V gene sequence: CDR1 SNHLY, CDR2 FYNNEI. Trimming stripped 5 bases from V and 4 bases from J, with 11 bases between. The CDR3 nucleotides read TGTGCCAGCAGTATGACAGAGTCCTATGGCTACACCTTC. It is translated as CASSMTESYGYTF.

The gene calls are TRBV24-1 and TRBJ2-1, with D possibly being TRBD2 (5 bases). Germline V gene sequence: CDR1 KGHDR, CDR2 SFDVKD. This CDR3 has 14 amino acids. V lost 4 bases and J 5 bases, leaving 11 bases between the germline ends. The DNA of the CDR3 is TGTGCCACCAGTGACCCCACGGGGAACAATGAGCAGTTCTTC. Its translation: CATSDPTGNNEQFF.

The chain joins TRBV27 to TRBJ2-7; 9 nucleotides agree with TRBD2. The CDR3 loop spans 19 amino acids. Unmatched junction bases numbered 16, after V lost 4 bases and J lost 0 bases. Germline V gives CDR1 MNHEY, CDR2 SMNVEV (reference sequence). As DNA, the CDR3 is TGTGCCAGCAGTTCCTTCCTTTCCCACTTAGCGGGAGACTCCTACGAGCAGTACTTC. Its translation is CASSSFLSHLAGDSYEQYF.

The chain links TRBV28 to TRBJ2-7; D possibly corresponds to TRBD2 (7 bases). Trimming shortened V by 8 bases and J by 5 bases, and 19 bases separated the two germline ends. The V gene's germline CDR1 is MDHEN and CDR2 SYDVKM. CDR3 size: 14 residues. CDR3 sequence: CASGWGRGGNEQYF. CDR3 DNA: TGTGCCAGCGGCTGGGGAAGGGGGGGGAACGAGCAGTACTTC.

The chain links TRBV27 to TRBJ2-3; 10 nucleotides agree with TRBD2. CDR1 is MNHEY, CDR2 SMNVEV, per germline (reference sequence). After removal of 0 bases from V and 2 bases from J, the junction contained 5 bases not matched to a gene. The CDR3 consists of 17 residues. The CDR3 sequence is CASSLSGTSASTDTQYF. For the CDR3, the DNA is TGTGCCAGCAGTTTATCCGGGACTAGCGCCTCCACAGATACGCAGTATTTT.

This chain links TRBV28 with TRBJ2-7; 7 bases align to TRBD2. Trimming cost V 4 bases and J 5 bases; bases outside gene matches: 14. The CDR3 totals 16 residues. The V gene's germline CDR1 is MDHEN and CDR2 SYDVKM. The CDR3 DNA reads TGTGCCAGCAGTTCCCAGGGCGGGCGGGAGTACGACGAGCAGTACTTC. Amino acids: CASSSQGGREYDEQYF.

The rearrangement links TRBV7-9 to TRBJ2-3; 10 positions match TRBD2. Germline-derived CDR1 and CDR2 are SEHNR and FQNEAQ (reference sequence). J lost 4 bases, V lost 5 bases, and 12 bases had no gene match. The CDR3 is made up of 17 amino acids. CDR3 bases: TGTGCCAGCAGCCCCCCTTCGCTAGCGGGAGTGGCAGATACGCAGTATTTT. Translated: CASSPPSLAGVADTQYF.

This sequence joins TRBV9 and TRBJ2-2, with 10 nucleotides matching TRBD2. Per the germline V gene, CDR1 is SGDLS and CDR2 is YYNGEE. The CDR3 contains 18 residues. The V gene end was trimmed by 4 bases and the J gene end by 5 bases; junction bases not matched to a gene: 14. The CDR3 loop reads CASSSDPLAGELTGELFF. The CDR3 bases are TGTGCCAGCAGCAGTGACCCCCTAGCGGGAGAATTGACCGGGGAGCTGTTTTTT.

CDR3 DNA sequence: TGCAGCGTTGAAGGGCGGGGTTTGGGAAATGAGCAGTTCTTC. It translates to CSVEGRGLGNEQFF. The gene calls are TRBV29-1 and TRBJ2-1, with D possibly matching TRBD2 (6 bases). This CDR3 has 14 residues. Trimming removed 1 base at V and 7 bases at J, with 14 bases between. The germline V gene has CDR1 SQVTM and CDR2 ANQGSEA.

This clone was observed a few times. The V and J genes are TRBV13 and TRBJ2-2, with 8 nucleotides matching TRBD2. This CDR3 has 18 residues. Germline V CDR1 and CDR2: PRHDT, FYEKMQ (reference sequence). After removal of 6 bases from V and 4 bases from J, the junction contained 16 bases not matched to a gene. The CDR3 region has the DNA TGTGCCAGCAGGCCGAGAGTTAGCGGGAAATCGAGCACCGGGGAGCTGTTTTTT. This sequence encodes CASRPRVSGKSSTGELFF.

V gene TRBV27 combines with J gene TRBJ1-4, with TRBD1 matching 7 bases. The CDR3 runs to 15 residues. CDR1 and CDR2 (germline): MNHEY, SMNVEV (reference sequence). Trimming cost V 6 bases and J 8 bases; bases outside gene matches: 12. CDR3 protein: CASRGGQSTWEKLFF. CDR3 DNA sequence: TGTGCCAGCAGAGGGGGACAGTCCACTTGGGAAAAACTGTTTTTT.

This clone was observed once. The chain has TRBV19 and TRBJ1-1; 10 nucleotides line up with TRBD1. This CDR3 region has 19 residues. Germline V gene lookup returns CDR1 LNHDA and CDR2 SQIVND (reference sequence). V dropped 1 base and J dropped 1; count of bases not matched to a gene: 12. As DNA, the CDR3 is TGTGCCAGTAGTATAGCCAATCGACTGGACAGGGGGGAGAACACTGAAGCTTTCTTT. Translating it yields CASSIANRLDRGENTEAFF.

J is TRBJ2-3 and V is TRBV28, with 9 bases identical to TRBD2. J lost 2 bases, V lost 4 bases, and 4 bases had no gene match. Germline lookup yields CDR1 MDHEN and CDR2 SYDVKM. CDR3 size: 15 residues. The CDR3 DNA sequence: TGTGCCAGCAGTTCGCCTAGCGGGAACACAGATACGCAGTATTTT. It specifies CASSSPSGNTDTQYF.

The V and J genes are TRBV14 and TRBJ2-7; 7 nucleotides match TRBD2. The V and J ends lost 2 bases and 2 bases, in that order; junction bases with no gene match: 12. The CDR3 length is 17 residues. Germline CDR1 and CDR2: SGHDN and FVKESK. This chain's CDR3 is CASSQFPVPSGAYEQYF. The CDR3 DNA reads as TGTGCCAGCAGCCAATTCCCGGTACCTAGCGGTGCCTACGAGCAGTACTTC.

This CDR3 reads CASSDLSGRAWNEQFF. CDR3 DNA sequence: TGCGCCAGCAGTGACCTCAGCGGGAGGGCCTGGAATGAGCAGTTCTTC. V and J are TRBV10-1 and TRBJ2-1, with 10 bases aligning to TRBD2. The CDR3 contains 16 residues. The trim removed 3 bases at V and 7 bases at J, leaving 9 bases unmatched. Germline V lookup: CDR1 WNHNN, CDR2 SYGVQD (reference sequence).

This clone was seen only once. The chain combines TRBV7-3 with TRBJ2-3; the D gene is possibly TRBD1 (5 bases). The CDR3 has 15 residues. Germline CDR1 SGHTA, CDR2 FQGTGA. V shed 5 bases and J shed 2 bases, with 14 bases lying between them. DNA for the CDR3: TGTGCCAGCAGCCCACAGGATTCTTACACAGATACGCAGTATTTT. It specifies CASSPQDSYTDTQYF.

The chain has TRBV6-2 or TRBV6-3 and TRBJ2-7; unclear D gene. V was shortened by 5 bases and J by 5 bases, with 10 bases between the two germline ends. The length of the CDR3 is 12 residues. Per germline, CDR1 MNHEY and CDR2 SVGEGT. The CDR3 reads CASSQVVHEQYF. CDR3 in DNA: TGTGCCAGCAGTCAGGTAGTACACGAGCAGTACTTC.